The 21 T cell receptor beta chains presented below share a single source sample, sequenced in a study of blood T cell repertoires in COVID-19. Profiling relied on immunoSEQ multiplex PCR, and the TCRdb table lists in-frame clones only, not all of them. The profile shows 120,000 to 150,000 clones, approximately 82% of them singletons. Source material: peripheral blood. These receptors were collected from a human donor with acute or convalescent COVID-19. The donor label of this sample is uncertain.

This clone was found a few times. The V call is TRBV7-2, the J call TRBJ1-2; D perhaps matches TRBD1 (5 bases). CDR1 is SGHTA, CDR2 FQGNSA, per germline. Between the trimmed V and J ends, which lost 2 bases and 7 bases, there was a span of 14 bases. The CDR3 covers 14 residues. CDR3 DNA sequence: TGTGCCAGCAGCTTAACGACAGATTCCCGTGGCTACACCTTC. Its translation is CASSLTTDSRGYTF.

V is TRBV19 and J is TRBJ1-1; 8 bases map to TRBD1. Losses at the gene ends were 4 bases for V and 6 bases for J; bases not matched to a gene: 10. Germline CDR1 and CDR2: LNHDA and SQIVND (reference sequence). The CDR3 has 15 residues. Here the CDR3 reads CASSTGDRWLAEAFF. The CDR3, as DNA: TGTGCCAGTAGTACTGGGGACAGGTGGCTAGCTGAAGCTTTCTTT.

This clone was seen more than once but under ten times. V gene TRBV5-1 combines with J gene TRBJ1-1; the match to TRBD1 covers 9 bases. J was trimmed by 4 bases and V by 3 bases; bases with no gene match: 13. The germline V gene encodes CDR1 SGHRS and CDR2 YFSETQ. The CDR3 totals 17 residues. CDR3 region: CASSSLTGGVAGTEAFF. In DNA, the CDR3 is TGCGCCAGCAGCTCCTTAACAGGGGGCGTCGCGGGCACTGAAGCTTTCTTT.

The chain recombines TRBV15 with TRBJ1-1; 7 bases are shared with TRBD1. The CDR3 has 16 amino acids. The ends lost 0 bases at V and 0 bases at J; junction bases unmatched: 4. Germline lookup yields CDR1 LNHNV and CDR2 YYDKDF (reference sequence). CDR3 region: CATSRDYGQVNTEAFF. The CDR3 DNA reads TGTGCCACCAGCAGAGATTATGGACAGGTGAACACTGAAGCTTTCTTT.

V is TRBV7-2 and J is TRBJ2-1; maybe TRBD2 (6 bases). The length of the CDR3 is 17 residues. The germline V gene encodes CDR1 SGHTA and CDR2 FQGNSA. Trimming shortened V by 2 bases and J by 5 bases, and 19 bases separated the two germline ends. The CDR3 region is CASSLRPGLKINNEQFF. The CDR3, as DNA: TGTGCCAGCAGCTTAAGGCCCGGACTAAAAATTAACAATGAGCAGTTCTTC.

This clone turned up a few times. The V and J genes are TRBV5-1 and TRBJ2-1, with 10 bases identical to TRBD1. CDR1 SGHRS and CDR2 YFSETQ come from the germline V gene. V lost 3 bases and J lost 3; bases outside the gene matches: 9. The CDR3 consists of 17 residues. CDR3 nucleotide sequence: TGCGCCAGCAGCTCCGGGACAGGGGTCAGGGGCTACAATGAGCAGTTCTTC. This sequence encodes CASSSGTGVRGYNEQFF.

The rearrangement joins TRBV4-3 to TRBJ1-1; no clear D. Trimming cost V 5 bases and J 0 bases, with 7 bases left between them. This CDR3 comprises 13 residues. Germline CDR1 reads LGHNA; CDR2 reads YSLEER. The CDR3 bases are TGCGCCAGCAGCGGAGTATTGAACACTGAAGCTTTCTTT. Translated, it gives CASSGVLNTEAFF.

The CDR3 sequence: CASSLMGAGEIEQFF. The CDR3 DNA reads as TGTGCCAGCAGCTTAATGGGAGCGGGGGAGATTGAGCAGTTCTTC. The V call is TRBV7-8, the J call TRBJ2-1; 8 bases match TRBD2. Per germline, CDR1 SGHVS and CDR2 FQNEAQ. Trimming took 2 bases from V and 9 from J; bases not matched to a gene: 9. The CDR3 has 15 residues.

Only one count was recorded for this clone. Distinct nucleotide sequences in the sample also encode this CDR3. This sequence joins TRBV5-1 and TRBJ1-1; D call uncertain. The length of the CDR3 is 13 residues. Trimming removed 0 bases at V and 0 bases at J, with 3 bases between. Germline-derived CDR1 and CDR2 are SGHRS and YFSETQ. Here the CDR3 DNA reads TGCGCCAGCAGCTTGGCCGTGAACACTGAAGCTTTCTTT. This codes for CASSLAVNTEAFF.

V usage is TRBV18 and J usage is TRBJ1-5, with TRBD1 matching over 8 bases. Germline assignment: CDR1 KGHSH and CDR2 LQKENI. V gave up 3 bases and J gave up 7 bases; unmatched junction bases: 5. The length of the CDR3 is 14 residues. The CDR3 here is CASSPDRGEQPQHF. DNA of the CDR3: TGTGCCAGCTCACCCGACAGGGGAGAACAGCCCCAGCATTTT.

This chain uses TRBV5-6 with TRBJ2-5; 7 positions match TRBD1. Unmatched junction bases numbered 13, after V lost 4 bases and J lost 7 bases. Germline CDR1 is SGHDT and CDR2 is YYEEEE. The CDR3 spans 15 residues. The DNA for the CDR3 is TGTGCCAGCAGCCCCAGAACAGGGGTACCGGGGACCCAGTACTTC. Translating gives CASSPRTGVPGTQYF.

CDR3 sequence: CATRNRDSYEQYF. CDR3 bases: TGTGCCACCAGGAACCGGGACAGCTACGAGCAGTACTTC. This rearrangement joins TRBV24-1 to TRBJ2-7; 7 nucleotides align to TRBD1. From germline, CDR1 is KGHDR and CDR2 SFDVKD. The CDR3 extends over 13 amino acids. Unmatched junction bases numbered 5, after V lost 7 bases and J lost 3 bases.

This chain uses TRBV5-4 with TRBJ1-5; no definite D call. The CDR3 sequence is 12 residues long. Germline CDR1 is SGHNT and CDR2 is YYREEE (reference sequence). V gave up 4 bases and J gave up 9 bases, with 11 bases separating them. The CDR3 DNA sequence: TGTGCCAGCAGCCCGGACGAGGGGCCCCAGCATTTT. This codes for CASSPDEGPQHF.

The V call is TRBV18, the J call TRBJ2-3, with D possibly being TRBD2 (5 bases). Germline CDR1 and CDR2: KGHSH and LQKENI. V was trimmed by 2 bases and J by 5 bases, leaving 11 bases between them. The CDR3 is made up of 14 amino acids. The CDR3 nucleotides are TGTGCCAGCTCACCAACGCGGGCGGGAGATACGCAGTATTTT. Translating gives CASSPTRAGDTQYF.

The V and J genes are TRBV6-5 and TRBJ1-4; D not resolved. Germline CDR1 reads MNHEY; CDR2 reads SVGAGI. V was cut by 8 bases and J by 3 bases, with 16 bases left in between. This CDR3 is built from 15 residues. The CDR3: CASLFQAGANEKLFF. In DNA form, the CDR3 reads TGTGCCAGCCTCTTTCAGGCGGGCGCTAATGAAAAACTGTTTTTT.

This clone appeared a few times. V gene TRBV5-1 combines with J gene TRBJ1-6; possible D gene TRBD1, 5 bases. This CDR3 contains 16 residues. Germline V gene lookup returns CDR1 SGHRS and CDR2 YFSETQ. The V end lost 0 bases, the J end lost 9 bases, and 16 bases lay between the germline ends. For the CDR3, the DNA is TGCGCCAGCAGCTTGGAAGGAGGGGCGGTTAGTTCACCCCTCCACTTT. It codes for CASSLEGGAVSSPLHF.

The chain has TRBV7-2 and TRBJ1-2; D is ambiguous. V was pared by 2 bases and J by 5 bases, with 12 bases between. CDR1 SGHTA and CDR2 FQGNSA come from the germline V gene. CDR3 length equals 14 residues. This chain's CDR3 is CASSLSPPRYGYTF. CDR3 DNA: TGTGCCAGCAGCTTAAGCCCCCCGCGGTATGGCTACACCTTC. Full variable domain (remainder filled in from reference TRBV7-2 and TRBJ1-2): GAGVSQSPSNKVTEKGKDVELRCDPISGHTALYWYRQSLGQGLEFLIYFQGNSAPDKSGLPSDRFSAERTGGSVSTLTIQRTQQEDSAVYLCASSLSPPRYGYTFGSGTRLTVV.

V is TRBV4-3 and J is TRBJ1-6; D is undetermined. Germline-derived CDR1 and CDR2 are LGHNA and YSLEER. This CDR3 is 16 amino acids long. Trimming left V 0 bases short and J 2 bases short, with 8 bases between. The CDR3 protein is CASSQEASPYNSPLHF. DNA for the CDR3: TGCGCCAGCAGCCAAGAGGCCTCCCCCTATAATTCACCCCTCCACTTT.

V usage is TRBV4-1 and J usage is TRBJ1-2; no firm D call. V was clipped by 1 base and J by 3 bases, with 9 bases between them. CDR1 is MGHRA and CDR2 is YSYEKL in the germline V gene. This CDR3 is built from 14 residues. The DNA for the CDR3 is TGCGCCAGCAGCCAAGTAACTAGGCACTATGGCTACACCTTC. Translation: CASSQVTRHYGYTF.

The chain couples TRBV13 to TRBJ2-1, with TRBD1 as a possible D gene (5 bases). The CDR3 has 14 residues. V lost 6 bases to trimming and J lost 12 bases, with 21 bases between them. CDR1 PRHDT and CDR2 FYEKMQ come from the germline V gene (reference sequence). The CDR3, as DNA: TGTGCCAGCAGTTCTTCTTCGGCGGATCAGGGGCAGTTCTTC. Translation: CASSSSSADQGQFF.

This chain's CDR3 is CASSQDRGTRHFNYGYTF. In nucleotides, the CDR3 is TGTGCCAGCAGCCAAGACAGGGGAACCCGACACTTCAACTATGGCTACACCTTC. The chain recombines TRBV14 with TRBJ1-2; D may be TRBD1 (6 bases). Germline V gene data show CDR1 as SGHDN and CDR2 as FVKESK. This CDR3 spans 18 amino acids. V was shortened by 0 bases and J by 2 bases, with 19 bases between the two germline ends.